This T cell receptor beta chain was profiled in a study of CXCR3-negative and CXCR3-positive naive CD8 T cells. By frequency, this clonotype is medium-sized. Its cognate antigen is unknown. The study's findings and limits: After cryopreservation, expression of CXCR3 was partially reduced, and most assays were run with fresh PBMCs. For CXCR3-positive naive cells, TRB CDR3s were more hydrophobic than those of CXCR3-negative naive cells.

Researchers prepared the TRB cDNA libraries using 5' RACE with UMI labels. TCRdb reworked the 5' RACE reads into one entry per CDR3 protein, no DNA. Its table records about 5,800 distinct CDR3 sequences. Germline CDR1 is SEHNR and CDR2 is FQNEAQ (reference sequence). This CDR3 spans 12 amino acids. The sequence was collected from a human donor in good health. Some clones in this sample may be carry-over from other donors' samples. The specimen was naive CXCR3+ CD8+ T cells from blood. Subset meaning: CD45RO-CCR7+CD27+CD95- naive CD8+ T cells expressing CXCR3 (TNR3+). V and J are TRBV7-9 and TRBJ2-2. CDR3 protein: CASSFGDGELFF.